This TCR beta chain was captured in a study of blood T cell repertoires in COVID-19. Study in general: Sources were T cells, B-cell-depleted T cells, or PBMCs; the material itself was cDNA or gDNA.

Assay used: immunoSEQ multiplex PCR; TCRdb lists only in-frame clones, some missing. The sample holds about 180,000 clones, approximately 90% seen once. Unmatched junction bases numbered 5, after V lost 0 bases and J lost 2 bases. Looked up from germline, CDR1 is SGDLS and CDR2 is YYNGEE. The CDR3 runs to 15 residues. The chain recombines TRBV9 with TRBJ2-7; 7 nucleotides line up with TRBD2. The source of this sequence is a man younger than 35 who had recovered from COVID-19. Sequenced: peripheral blood. For the CDR3, the DNA is TGTGCCAGCAGCGTAGGGAGCGGGGAAACCTACGAGCAGTACTTC. It encodes CASSVGSGETYEQYF. The entire variable domain, with the rest obtained from reference TRBV9 and TRBJ2-7, is as follows: DSGVTQTPKHLITATGQRVTLRCSPRSGDLSVYWYQQSLDQGLQFLIQYYNGEERAKGNILERFSAQQFPDLHSELNLSSLELGDSALYFCASSVGSGETYEQYFGPGTRLTVT.